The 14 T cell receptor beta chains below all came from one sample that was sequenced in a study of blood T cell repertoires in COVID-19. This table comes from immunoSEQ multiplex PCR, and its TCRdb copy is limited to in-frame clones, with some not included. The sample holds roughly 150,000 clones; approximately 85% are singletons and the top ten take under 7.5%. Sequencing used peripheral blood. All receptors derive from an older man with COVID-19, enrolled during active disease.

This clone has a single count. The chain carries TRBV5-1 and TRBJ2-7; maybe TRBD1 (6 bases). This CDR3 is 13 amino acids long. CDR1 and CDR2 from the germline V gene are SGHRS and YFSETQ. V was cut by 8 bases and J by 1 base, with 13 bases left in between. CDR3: CASRQGPSYEQYF. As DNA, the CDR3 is TGCGCCAGTCGTCAGGGGCCATCCTACGAGCAGTACTTC.

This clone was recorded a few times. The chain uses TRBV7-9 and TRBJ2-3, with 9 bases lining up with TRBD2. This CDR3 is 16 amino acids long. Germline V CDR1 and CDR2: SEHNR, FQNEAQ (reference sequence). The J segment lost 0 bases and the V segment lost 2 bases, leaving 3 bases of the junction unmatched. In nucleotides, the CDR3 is TGTGCCAGCAGCTTATTTGGGACTAGCAGCACAGATACGCAGTATTTT. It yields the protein CASSLFGTSSTDTQYF.

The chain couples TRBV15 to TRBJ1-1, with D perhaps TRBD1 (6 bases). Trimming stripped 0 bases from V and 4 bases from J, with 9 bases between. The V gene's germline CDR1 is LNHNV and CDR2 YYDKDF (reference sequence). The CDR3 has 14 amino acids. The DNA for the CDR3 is TGTGCCACCAGCAGAGATATAGGGGGCACTGAAGCTTTCTTT. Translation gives CATSRDIGGTEAFF.

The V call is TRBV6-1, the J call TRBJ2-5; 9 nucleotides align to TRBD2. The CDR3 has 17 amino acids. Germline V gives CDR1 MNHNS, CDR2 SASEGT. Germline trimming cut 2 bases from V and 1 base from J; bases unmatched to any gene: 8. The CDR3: CASSERGETSGQETQYF. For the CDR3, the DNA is TGTGCCAGCAGTGAAAGGGGGGAGACTAGCGGCCAAGAGACCCAGTACTTC.

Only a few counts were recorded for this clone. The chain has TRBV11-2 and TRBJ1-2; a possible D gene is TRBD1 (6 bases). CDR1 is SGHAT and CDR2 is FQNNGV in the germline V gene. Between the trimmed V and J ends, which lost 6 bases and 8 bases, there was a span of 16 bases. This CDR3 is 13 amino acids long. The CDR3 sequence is CASSVVRGPGYTF. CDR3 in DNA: TGTGCCAGCAGTGTGGTCAGGGGCCCGGGCTACACCTTC.

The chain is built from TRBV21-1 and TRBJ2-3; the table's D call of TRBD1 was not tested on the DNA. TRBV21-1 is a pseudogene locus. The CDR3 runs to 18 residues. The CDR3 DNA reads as TGTGCCAGCAGCAAAGCGAACCCGGGACACCGATCCACAGATACGCAGTATTTT. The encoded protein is CASSKANPGHRSTDTQYF.

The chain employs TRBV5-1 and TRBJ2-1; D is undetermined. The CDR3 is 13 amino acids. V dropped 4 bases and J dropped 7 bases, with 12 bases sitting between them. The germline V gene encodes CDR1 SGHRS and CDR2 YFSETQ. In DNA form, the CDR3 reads TGCGCCAGCAGCATACCCCCTACGAATGAGCAGTTCTTC. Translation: CASSIPPTNEQFF.

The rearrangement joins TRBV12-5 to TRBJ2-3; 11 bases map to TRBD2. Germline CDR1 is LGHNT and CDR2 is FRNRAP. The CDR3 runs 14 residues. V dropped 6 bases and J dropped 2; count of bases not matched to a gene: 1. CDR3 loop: CASGLAGVTDTQYF. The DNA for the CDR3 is TGTGCTAGTGGACTAGCGGGAGTCACAGATACGCAGTATTTT.

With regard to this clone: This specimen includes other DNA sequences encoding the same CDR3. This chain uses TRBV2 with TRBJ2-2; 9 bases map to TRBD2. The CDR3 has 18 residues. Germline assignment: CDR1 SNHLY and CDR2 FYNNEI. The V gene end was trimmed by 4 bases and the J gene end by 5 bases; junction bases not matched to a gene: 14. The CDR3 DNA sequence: TGTGCCAGCAGTGTCCCCGGGAGGGGCGGGGGGGCGACCGGGGAGCTGTTTTTT. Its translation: CASSVPGRGGGATGELFF.

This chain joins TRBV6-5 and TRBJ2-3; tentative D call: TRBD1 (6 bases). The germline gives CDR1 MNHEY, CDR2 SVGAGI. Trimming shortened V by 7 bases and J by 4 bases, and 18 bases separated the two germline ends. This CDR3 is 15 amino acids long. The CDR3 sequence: CASKLMRGWADTQYF. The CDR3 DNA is TGTGCCAGCAAGCTCATGAGGGGGTGGGCAGATACGCAGTATTTT.

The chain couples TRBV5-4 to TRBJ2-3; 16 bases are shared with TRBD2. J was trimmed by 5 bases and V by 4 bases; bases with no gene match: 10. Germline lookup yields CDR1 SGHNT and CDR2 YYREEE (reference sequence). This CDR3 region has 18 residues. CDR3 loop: CASSGRGTSGGARDTQYF. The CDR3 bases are TGTGCCAGCAGCGGACGGGGGACTAGCGGGGGGGCCAGAGATACGCAGTATTTT.

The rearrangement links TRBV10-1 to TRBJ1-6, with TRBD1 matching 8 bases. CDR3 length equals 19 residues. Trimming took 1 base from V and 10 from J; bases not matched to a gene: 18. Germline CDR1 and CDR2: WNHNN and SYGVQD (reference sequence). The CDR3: CASSECGRQGQGKGSPLHF. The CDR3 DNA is TGCGCCAGCAGTGAGTGCGGCCGGCAAGGACAGGGAAAGGGGTCACCCCTCCACTTT.

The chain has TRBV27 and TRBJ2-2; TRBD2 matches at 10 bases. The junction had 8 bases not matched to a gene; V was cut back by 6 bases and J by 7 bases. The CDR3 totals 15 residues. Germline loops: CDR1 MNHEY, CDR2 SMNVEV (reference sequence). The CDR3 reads CASRGRTSGYGELFF. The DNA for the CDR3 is TGTGCCAGCAGGGGGCGGACTAGCGGTTACGGGGAGCTGTTTTTT.

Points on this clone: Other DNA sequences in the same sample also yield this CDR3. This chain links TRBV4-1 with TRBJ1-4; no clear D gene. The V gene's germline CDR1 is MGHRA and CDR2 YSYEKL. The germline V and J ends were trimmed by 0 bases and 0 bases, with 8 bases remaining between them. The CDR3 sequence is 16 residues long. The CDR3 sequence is CASSQDRQTTNEKLFF. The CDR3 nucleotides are TGCGCCAGCAGCCAAGATAGACAAACAACTAATGAAAAACTGTTTTTT.